The 16 T cell receptor beta chains presented below share a single source sample, sequenced in a study of blood T cell repertoires in COVID-19. Using immunoSEQ multiplex PCR, the repertoire was profiled, and TCRdb retains in-frame clones only, with some absent. The sample lists roughly 120,000 clones, roughly 83% seen once, with 2% to 2.5% in the top ten. The sequencing input was peripheral blood. The receptors were gathered from a man aged 30 to 45 with acute or convalescent COVID-19.

J is TRBJ1-2 and V is TRBV6-5; a weak D match, TRBD1 (6 bases). V shed 2 bases and J shed 6 bases, with 10 bases lying between them. Per germline, CDR1 MNHEY and CDR2 SVGAGI. CDR3 length: 13 amino acids. The CDR3 region is CASSYAAGDGYTF. The DNA of the CDR3 is TGTGCCAGCAGTTACGCGGCAGGGGATGGCTACACCTTC.

This clone was detected ten times or more. This chain joins TRBV11-2 and TRBJ2-3; D is uncertain. V lost 2 bases and J 7 bases, leaving 7 bases between the germline ends. Germline CDR1 SGHAT, CDR2 FQNNGV. The CDR3 extends over 12 amino acids. For the CDR3, the DNA is TGTGCCAGCAGCTTACGAGAGAATACGCAGTATTTT. Translating it yields CASSLRENTQYF.

This clone was seen only a few times. The gene calls are TRBV4-2 and TRBJ2-5; D is unclear. With 1 base removed from V and 7 bases from J, the gap between germline ends came to 10 bases. This CDR3 region has 13 residues. The germline CDR1 and CDR2 sequences are LGHNA and YNFKEQ. The CDR3 sequence: CASSQGDSGTQYF. CDR3 DNA sequence: TGTGCCAGCAGCCAAGGTGACTCCGGGACCCAGTACTTC.

The V gene is TRBV18, the J gene TRBJ2-3; 7 positions agree with TRBD2. With 5 bases clipped from V and 5 bases from J, the junction kept 7 bases outside the gene matches. The CDR3 extends over 14 amino acids. Germline loops: CDR1 KGHSH, CDR2 LQKENI. CDR3 nucleotides: TGTGCCAGCTCAGCGGGAGTAAGGGTAGATACGCAGTATTTT. It encodes CASSAGVRVDTQYF.

This clone occurred once. The chain employs TRBV29-1 and TRBJ1-6; the D is unclear. There are 13 residues in the CDR3. CDR1 SQVTM and CDR2 ANQGSEA come from the germline V gene. With 6 bases removed from V and 7 bases from J, the gap between germline ends came to 13 bases. Here the CDR3 reads CSVQDSTNSPLHF. CDR3 DNA: TGCAGCGTCCAAGACTCTACCAATTCACCCCTCCACTTT.

The chain recombines TRBV5-1 with TRBJ2-1; TRBD2 aligns across 8 bases. Trimming at V came to 1 base and at J to 4 bases, leaving 4 bases not matched to a gene. Per the germline V gene, CDR1 is SGHRS and CDR2 is YFSETQ. The CDR3 runs 15 residues. The CDR3 loop is CASSLLASGYNEQFF. CDR3 DNA: TGCGCCAGCAGCTTGTTGGCTAGCGGGTACAATGAGCAGTTCTTC. The whole variable domain, filled in from reference TRBV5-1 and TRBJ2-1, reads KAGVTQTPRYLIKTRGQQVTLSCSPISGHRSVSWYQQTPGQGLQFLFEYFSETQRNKGNFPGRFSGRQFSNSRSEMNVSTLELGDSALYLCASSLLASGYNEQFFGPGTRLTVL.

The V and J genes are TRBV5-1 and TRBJ1-1, with TRBD1 identical over 7 bases. The V segment lost 4 bases and the J segment 2 bases; nucleotides outside the gene matches: 14. In germline, CDR1 is SGHRS, CDR2 YFSETQ. The CDR3 runs 17 residues. The CDR3 spells CASSTAYGTASNTEAFF. The CDR3 bases are TGCGCCAGCAGCACAGCGTATGGGACAGCGTCCAACACTGAAGCTTTCTTT.

The chain is built from TRBV6-5 and TRBJ2-7, with 9 bases fitting TRBD1. After removal of 5 bases from V and 2 bases from J, the junction contained 4 bases not matched to a gene. Looked up from germline, CDR1 is MNHEY and CDR2 is SVGAGI. The CDR3 is made up of 14 amino acids. CDR3 sequence: CASSPRTGAYEQYF. In nucleotides, the CDR3 is TGTGCCAGCAGTCCTAGGACAGGGGCCTACGAGCAGTACTTC.

The CDR3 loop reads CAASTRSGELFF. In nucleotides, the CDR3 is TGTGCCGCGTCCACTCGTTCCGGGGAGCTGTTTTTT. The J gene is TRBJ2-2, the V gene TRBV19; unclear D gene. Germline V CDR1 and CDR2: LNHDA, SQIVND (reference sequence). The V and J ends lost 11 bases and 6 bases respectively, with 13 bases between them. This CDR3 spans 12 amino acids.

The chain joins TRBV5-1 to TRBJ2-3, with 10 bases identical to TRBD2. The CDR3 extends over 17 amino acids. Germline V lookup: CDR1 SGHRS, CDR2 YFSETQ. With V trimmed by 3 bases and J by 4 bases, 11 bases remained unmatched. CDR3 loop: CASSSPRGAGGADTQYF. The CDR3 DNA is TGCGCCAGCAGCTCCCCTAGGGGAGCGGGGGGGGCAGATACGCAGTATTTT.

V is TRBV6-5 and J is TRBJ2-1; 8 bases agree with TRBD2. There are 15 residues in the CDR3. CDR1 is MNHEY, CDR2 SVGAGI, per germline. The trim removed 7 bases at V and 7 bases at J, leaving 12 bases unmatched. As DNA, the CDR3 is TGTGCCAGCATAGAACGGGAGGGCCTATTGAATGAGCAGTTCTTC. It is translated as CASIEREGLLNEQFF.

The chain employs TRBV5-4 and TRBJ2-7; D is perhaps TRBD2 (6 bases). The V and J ends lost 0 bases and 1 base respectively, with 11 bases between them. Germline assignment: CDR1 SGHNT and CDR2 YYREEE (reference sequence). This CDR3 comprises 15 residues. CDR3 nucleotide sequence: TGTGCCAGCAGCTTGGGAGCGGGTGGTTCCTACGAGCAGTACGTC. This codes for CASSLGAGGSYEQYV.

J is TRBJ2-1 and V is TRBV15; no clear D gene. CDR3 length: 15 amino acids. V lost 1 base and J 6 bases, leaving 13 bases between the germline ends. Germline-derived CDR1 and CDR2 are LNHNV and YYDKDF (reference sequence). Here the CDR3 DNA reads TGTGCCACCAGCAGAGGCGGCGGTCCTGCCAATGAGCAGTTCTTC. It encodes CATSRGGGPANEQFF.

This clone was seen only a few times. The rearrangement links TRBV18 to TRBJ1-1, with 9 bases matching TRBD1. V lost 3 bases to trimming and J lost 0 bases; unmatched junction nucleotides: 5. Germline-derived CDR1 and CDR2 are KGHSH and LQKENI. This CDR3 is built from 16 residues. CDR3 sequence (DNA): TGTGCCAGCTCACCTCCAGGACAGGGGATGAACACTGAAGCTTTCTTT. Its translation is CASSPPGQGMNTEAFF.

The chain recombines TRBV4-1 with TRBJ1-5, with 8 bases matching TRBD1. The CDR3 sequence is 16 residues long. Unmatched junction bases numbered 8, after V lost 1 base and J lost 6 bases. Per germline, CDR1 MGHRA and CDR2 YSYEKL. CDR3 residues: CASSQVTGGLGQPQHF. The CDR3 DNA follows: TGCGCCAGCAGCCAAGTTACAGGGGGTTTGGGTCAGCCCCAGCATTTT.

V usage is TRBV5-6 and J usage is TRBJ1-2, with a possible D match to TRBD1 (6 bases). The V gene's germline CDR1 is SGHDT and CDR2 YYEEEE. Trimming took 1 base from V and 3 from J, leaving 10 bases between them. This CDR3 spans 14 amino acids. The CDR3 DNA reads as TGTGCCAGCAGCTTGACAGGGAGGGACTATGGCTACACCTTC. Encoded protein: CASSLTGRDYGYTF. The complete variable domain, with remaining parts taken from reference TRBV5-6 and TRBJ1-2, reads DAGVTQSPTHLIKTRGQQVTLRCSPKSGHDTVSWYQQALGQGPQFIFQYYEEEERQRGNFPDRFSGHQFPNYSSELNVNALLLGDSALYLCASSLTGRDYGYTFGSGTRLTVV.